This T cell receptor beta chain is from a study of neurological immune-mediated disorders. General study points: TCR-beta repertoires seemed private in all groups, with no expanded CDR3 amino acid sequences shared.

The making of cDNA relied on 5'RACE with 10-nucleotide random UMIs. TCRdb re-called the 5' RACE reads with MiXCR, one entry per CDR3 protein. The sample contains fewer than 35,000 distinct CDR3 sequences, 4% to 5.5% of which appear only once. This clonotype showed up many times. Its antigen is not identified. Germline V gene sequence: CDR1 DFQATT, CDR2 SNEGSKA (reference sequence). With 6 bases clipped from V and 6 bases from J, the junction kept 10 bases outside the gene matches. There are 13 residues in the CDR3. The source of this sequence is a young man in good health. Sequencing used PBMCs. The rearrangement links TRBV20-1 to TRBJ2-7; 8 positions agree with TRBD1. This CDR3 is CSAPGQGAPEQYF. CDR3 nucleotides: TGCAGTGCCCCAGGGCAGGGGGCGCCCGAGCAGTACTTC.